This section outlines one T cell receptor beta chain sequence together with its context. Its antigen remains unknown. This sample's time point: blood from clinic visit 5 months post-surgery; TSC patient then seizure free. Sequencing was limited to surgery cases with top T cell transcript signatures in brain tissue. At least one anti-epileptic drug was given before surgery. This sample stems from a study of brain T cells in children with intractable seizures. Study-level findings and limits: Patients' HCMV serostatus was unknown; virus specificity rests on CDR3 similarity alone. Pre- and post-surgery blood differed in depth, so pre-surgery absences may be undersampling.

Germline V gene data show CDR1 as MNHEY and CDR2 as SVGAGI. The CDR3 contains 14 residues. The V end lost 6 bases, the J end lost 1 base, and 12 bases lay between the germline ends. Sequenced by immunoSEQ multiplex PCR; TCRdb stores in-frame clones only, minus some. The sample includes 340,000 or so clones, 93% seen only once; the top ten take around 5%. The source material was peripheral blood, sampled more than 4 months after surgery. This receptor was taken from a boy younger than two with tuberous sclerosis and intractable seizures. This sequence joins TRBV6-5 and TRBJ2-5, with D perhaps TRBD1 (6 bases). The CDR3 DNA follows: TGTGCCAGCAGCCGAGGACAGCTCCAAGAGACCCAGTACTTC. It yields the protein CASSRGQLQETQYF.